A selection of T cell receptor beta chains follows, all from one sample in a study of blood T cell repertoires in COVID-19. Some clones are missing from TCRdb's copy, which holds only in-frame ones; the method was immunoSEQ multiplex PCR. The sample lists some 150,000 clones, roughly 81% occurring once. Sequencing was carried out using peripheral blood. All receptors come from a human donor with acute or convalescent COVID-19. The donor label of this sample is uncertain. Both conserved end residues are part of each CDR3. A D gene is named only where the DNA matches it firmly. Size is stated for part of the rows, as once, few or many counts, or as a class when the clone is expanded.

d_call	v_call	clone_size	j_call	cdr3_length	cdr3_aa	cdr3_nt
NA	TRBV30	NA	TRBJ1-3	14	CAWSPLQCGNTIYF	TGTGCCTGGAGTCCCCTCCAGTGTGGAAACACCATATATTTT
NA	TRBV19	once	TRBJ2-6	15	CASELSRSGANVLTF	TGTGCCAGTGAACTCTCCCGCTCTGGGGCCAACGTCCTGACTTTC
NA	TRBV7-2	NA	TRBJ1-5	14	CASSPDSSNQPQHF	TGTGCCAGCAGCCCCGACAGTAGCAATCAGCCCCAGCATTTT
TRBD1	TRBV29-1	NA	TRBJ1-1	18	CSVEDRGDRGDLGTEAFF	TGCAGCGTTGAAGATCGAGGGGACAGGGGGGATTTGGGCACTGAAGCTTTCTTT
NA	TRBV30	NA	TRBJ2-7	12	CAWSVQGDEQYF	TGTGCCTGGAGTGTACAAGGGGACGAGCAGTACTTC
NA	TRBV24-1	once	TRBJ2-7	13	CATSARDSYEQYF	TGTGCCACCAGTGCACGGGACTCCTACGAGCAGTACTTC
TRBD2	TRBV24-1	NA	TRBJ2-1	17	CATSDPKGRGGLNEQFF	TGTGCCACCAGTGACCCCAAGGGGCGGGGGGGCCTCAATGAGCAGTTCTTC
NA	TRBV5-1	once	TRBJ2-1	15	CASSLQGSSYNEQFF	TGCGCCAGCAGCTTGCAAGGGAGCTCCTACAATGAGCAGTTCTTC
NA	TRBV21-1	once	TRBJ2-6	17	CASEATGRGRKANVLTF	TGTGCCAGCGAAGCGACGGGCAGGGGGCGAAAGGCCAACGTCCTGACTTTC
TRBD1	TRBV3-1/TRBV3-2	NA	TRBJ2-3	15	CASSQGTGGTDTQYF	TGTGCCAGCAGCCAAGGGACAGGGGGCACAGATACGCAGTATTTT
NA	TRBV19	NA	TRBJ1-1	14	CASRSGEWNTEAFF	TGTGCCAGCCGATCAGGGGAATGGAACACTGAAGCTTTCTTT
TRBD1	TRBV7-9	NA	TRBJ1-5	15	CASSLGGTGASPQHF	TGTGCCAGCAGCTTAGGAGGGACAGGGGCCTCCCCCCAGCATTTT
NA	TRBV10-1	NA	TRBJ1-4	15	CASSVPGRKNEKLFF	TGCGCCAGCAGTGTTCCTGGGAGGAAGAATGAAAAACTGTTTTTT
NA	TRBV5-1	NA	TRBJ1-2	14	CASSLEAGPYGYTF	TGCGCCAGCAGCTTAGAAGCAGGGCCCTATGGCTACACCTTC
NA	TRBV5-1	NA	TRBJ1-1	14	CASSSGRLDTEAFF	TGCGCCAGCAGCTCAGGGAGGTTGGACACTGAAGCTTTCTTT
NA	TRBV11-3	few	TRBJ2-3	16	CASSKRTGSGTDTQYF	TGTGCCAGCAGTAAACGTACCGGGAGTGGCACAGATACGCAGTATTTT
NA	TRBV10-2	NA	TRBJ1-1	13	CASSGEGGTEAFF	TGCGCCAGCAGTGGAGAAGGGGGCACTGAAGCTTTCTTT
TRBD2	TRBV10-3	NA	TRBJ2-1	20	CAISESSGLAGGLPLNEQFF	TGTGCCATCAGTGAGTCGTCGGGACTAGCGGGGGGTCTTCCCCTTAATGAGCAGTTCTTC
TRBD1	TRBV27	NA	TRBJ2-3	17	CASRLSPGQGHTDTQYF	TGTGCCAGCAGGCTTAGCCCGGGACAGGGGCACACAGATACGCAGTATTTT
NA	TRBV5-6	NA	TRBJ1-5	13	CASSLGGGQPQHF	TGTGCCAGCAGCTTAGGGGGTGGGCAGCCCCAGCATTTT
TRBD2	TRBV4-1	NA	TRBJ2-5	14	CASSRSGGRETQYF	TGCGCCAGCAGCCGAAGCGGGGGTCGGGAGACCCAGTACTTC
NA	TRBV7-9	NA	TRBJ1-1	15	CASSPVGGKSTEAFF	TGTGCCAGCAGCCCCGTTGGAGGGAAGAGCACTGAAGCTTTCTTT
TRBD1	TRBV6-5	NA	TRBJ1-2	13	CASSFDRVDGYTF	TGTGCCAGCAGTTTCGACAGGGTGGATGGCTACACCTTC
NA	TRBV27	NA	TRBJ1-2	16	CASLPLLGAPGVGYTF	TGTGCCAGCCTTCCTCTGCTAGGGGCCCCTGGAGTAGGCTACACCTTC
TRBD1	TRBV12-3/TRBV12-4	few	TRBJ1-2	13	CASSPGQGGGYTF	TGTGCCAGCAGCCCGGGACAGGGGGGCGGCTACACCTTC
TRBD1	TRBV11-1	NA	TRBJ1-1	15	CASSSLRGRDTEAFF	TGTGCCAGCAGCTCCCTCAGGGGGCGGGACACTGAAGCTTTCTTT
NA	TRBV18	NA	TRBJ1-1	11	CASSLGGAAFF	TGTGCCAGCTCATTGGGGGGAGCCGCTTTCTTT
NA	TRBV2	few	TRBJ2-2	15	CASRRGSKGSGELFF	TGTGCCAGCAGGAGAGGCTCTAAAGGTTCCGGGGAGCTGTTTTTT